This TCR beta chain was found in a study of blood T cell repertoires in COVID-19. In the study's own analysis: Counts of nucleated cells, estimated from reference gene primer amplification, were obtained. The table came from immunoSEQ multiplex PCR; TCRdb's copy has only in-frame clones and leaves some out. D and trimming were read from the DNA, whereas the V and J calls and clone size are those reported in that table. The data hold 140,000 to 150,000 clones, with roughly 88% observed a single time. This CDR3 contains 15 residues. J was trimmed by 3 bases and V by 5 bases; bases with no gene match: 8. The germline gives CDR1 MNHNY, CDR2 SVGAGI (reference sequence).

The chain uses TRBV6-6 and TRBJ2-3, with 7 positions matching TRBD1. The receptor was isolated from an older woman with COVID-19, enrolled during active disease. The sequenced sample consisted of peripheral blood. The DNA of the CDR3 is TGTGCCAGCAGTACTACAGGGGAAATAACAGATACGCAGTATTTT. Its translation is CASSTTGEITDTQYF.